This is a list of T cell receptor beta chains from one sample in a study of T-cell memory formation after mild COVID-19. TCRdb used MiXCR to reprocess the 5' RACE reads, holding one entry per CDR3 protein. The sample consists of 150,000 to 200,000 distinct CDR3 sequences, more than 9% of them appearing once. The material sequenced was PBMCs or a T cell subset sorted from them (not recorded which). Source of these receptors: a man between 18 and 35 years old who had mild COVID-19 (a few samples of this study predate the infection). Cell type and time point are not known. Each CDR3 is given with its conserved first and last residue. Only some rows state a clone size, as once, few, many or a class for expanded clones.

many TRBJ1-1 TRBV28 CASNAGQGGEAFF
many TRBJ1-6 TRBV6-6 CASSDGYRDSNSPLHF
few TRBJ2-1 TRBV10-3 CAISESKGYNEQFF
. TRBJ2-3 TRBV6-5 CASKGGTISTDTQYF
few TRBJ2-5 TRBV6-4 CASSESAGETQYF
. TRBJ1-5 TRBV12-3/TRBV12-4 CASPQEGDVQPQHF
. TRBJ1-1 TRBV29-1 CSAHRGGTEAFF
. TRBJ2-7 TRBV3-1 CASSHGVRGYEQYF
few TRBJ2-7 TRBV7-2 CASSSSPTVQYF
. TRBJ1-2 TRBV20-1 CSARERTGKGYTF
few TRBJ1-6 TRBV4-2 CASSQNPAVGGSPLHF
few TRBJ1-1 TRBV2 CASSSQGDRSEAFF
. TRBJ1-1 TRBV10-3 CAISPGGTVEAFF
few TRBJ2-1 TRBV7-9 CASSHSIGTSGGHEQFF
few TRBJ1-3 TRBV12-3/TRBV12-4 CASSPQGQGPRNTIYF
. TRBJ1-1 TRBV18 CASSVPPGENTEAFF
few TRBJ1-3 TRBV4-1 CASGYPTPRSGNTIYF
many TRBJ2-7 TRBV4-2 CASSHQRSGASYEQYF
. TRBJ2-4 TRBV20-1 CSARGTSGTNIQYF
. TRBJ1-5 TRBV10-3 CAITNAGGRPQHF
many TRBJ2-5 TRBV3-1 CASSQDPGRETQYF
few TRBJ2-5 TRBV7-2 CASSLGFRGGETQYF
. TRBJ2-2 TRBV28 CASSLSRGGTGELFF
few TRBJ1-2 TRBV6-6 CASGRQDNYGYTF
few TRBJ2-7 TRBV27 CASSRQGQPYYEQYF
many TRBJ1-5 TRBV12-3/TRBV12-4 CASSLGTAARPQHF
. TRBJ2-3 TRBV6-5 CASSYAWTDTDTQYF
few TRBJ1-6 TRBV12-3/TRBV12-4 CASRDRGTGSSPLHF
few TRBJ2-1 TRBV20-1 CSAMRGGKGNEQFF
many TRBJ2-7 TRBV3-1 CASSQSPETYEQYF
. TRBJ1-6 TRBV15 CATSRDQGFNSPLHF
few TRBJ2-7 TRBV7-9 CASSPTPGRLAVPDEQYF
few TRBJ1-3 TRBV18 CASSPSGTVSGNTIYF
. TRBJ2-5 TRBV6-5 CASKVRGGSETQYF
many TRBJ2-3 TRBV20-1 CSQVRDRGTDTQYF
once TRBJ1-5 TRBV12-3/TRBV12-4 CASRVTGGGSNQPQHF
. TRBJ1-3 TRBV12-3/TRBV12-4 CASSPDRSGNTIYF
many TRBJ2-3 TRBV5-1 CASSLGGTDTQYF
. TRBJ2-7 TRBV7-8 CASSPRQDLDEQYF
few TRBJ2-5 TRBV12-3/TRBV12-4 CASSLRFGETQYF
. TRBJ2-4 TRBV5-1 CASSWQGTRGGDIQYF
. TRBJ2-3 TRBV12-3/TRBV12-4 CASRSRHTQYF